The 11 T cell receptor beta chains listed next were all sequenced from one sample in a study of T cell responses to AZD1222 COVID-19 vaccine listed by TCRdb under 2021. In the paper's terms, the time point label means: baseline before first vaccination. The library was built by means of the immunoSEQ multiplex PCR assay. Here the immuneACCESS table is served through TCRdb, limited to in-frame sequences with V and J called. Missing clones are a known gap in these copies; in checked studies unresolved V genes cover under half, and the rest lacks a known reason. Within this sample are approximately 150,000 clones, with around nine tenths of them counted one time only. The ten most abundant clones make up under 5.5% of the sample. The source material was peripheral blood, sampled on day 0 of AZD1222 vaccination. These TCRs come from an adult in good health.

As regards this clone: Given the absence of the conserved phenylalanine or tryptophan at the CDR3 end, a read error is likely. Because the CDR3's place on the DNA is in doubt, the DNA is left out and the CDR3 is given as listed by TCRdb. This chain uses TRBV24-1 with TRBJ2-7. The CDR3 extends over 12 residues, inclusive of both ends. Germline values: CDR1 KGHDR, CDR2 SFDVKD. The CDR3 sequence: CATSDTRRAIRL.

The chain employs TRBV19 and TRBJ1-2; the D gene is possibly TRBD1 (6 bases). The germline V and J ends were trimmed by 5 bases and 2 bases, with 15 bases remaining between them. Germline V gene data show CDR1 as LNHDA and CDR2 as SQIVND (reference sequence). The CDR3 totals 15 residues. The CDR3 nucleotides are TGTGCCAGTAGTTCCCACCGGACAGACAACTATGGCTACACCTTC. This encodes CASSSHRTDNYGYTF.

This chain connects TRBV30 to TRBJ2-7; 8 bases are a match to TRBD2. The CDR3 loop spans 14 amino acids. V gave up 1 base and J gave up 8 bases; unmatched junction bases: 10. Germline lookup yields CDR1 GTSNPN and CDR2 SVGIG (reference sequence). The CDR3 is CAWSDPGTSGKQYF. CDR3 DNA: TGTGCCTGGAGTGACCCCGGGACTAGTGGAAAGCAGTACTTC.

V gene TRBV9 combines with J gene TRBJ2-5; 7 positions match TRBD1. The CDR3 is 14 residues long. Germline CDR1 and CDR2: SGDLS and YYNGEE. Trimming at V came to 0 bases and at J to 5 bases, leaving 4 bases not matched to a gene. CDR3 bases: TGTGCCAGCAGCGTAGGGGGACAGCGGGAGACCCAGTACTTC. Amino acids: CASSVGGQRETQYF.

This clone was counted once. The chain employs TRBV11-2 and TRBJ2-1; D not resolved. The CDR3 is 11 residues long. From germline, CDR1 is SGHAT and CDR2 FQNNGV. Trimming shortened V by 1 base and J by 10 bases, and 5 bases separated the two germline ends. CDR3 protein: CASSLGSEQFF. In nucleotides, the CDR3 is TGTGCCAGCAGCTTAGGATCGGAGCAGTTCTTC. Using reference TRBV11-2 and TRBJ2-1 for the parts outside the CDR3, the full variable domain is EAGVAQSPRYKIIEKRQSVAFWCNPISGHATLYWYQQILGQGPKLLIQFQNNGVVDDSQLPKDRFSAERLKGVDSTLKIQPAKLEDSAVYLCASSLGSEQFFGPGTRLTVL.

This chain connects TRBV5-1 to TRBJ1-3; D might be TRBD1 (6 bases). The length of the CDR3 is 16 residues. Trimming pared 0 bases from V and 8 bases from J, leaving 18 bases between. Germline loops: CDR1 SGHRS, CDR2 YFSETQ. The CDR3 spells CASSLASWTEGDTIYF. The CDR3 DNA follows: TGCGCCAGCAGCTTGGCCTCTTGGACAGAGGGGGACACCATATATTTT. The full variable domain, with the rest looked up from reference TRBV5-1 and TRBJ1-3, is KAGVTQTPRYLIKTRGQQVTLSCSPISGHRSVSWYQQTPGQGLQFLFEYFSETQRNKGNFPGRFSGRQFSNSRSEMNVSTLELGDSALYLCASSLASWTEGDTIYFGEGSWLTVV.

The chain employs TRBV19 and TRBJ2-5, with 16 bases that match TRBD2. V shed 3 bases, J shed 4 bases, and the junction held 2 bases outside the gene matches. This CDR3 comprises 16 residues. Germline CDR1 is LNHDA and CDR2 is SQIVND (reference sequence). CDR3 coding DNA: TGTGCCAGTAGTATCGGGACTAGCGGGAGGGGAGAGACCCAGTACTTC. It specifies CASSIGTSGRGETQYF.

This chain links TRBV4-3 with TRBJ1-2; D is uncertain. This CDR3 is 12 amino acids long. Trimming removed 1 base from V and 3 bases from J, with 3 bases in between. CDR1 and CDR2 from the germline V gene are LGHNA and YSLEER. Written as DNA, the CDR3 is TGCGCCAGCAGCCAAGGACACTATGGCTACACCTTC. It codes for CASSQGHYGYTF.

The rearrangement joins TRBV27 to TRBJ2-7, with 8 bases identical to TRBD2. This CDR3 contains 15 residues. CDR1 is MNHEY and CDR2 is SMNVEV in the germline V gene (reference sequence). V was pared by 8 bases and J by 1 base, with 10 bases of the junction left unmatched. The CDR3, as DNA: TGTGCCAGCGCGGCGGGGGGACATAATTCCTACGAGCAGTACTTC. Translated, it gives CASAAGGHNSYEQYF.

The CDR3 nucleotides are TGTGCCAGCAGTCCTCTCCGGGTCCCCTACGAGCAGTACTTC. Translating it yields CASSPLRVPYEQYF. The chain has TRBV6-5 and TRBJ2-7; D is unclear. The CDR3 is 14 amino acids. V lost 5 bases, J lost 2 bases, and 13 bases lay in between. The germline V gene has CDR1 MNHEY and CDR2 SVGAGI.

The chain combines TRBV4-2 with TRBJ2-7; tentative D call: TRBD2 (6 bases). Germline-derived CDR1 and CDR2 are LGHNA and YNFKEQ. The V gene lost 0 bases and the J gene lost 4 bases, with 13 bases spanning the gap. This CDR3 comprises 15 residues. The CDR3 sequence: CASSQDRSSDYEQYF. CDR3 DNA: TGTGCCAGCAGCCAAGATCGGTCTAGCGATTACGAGCAGTACTTC.